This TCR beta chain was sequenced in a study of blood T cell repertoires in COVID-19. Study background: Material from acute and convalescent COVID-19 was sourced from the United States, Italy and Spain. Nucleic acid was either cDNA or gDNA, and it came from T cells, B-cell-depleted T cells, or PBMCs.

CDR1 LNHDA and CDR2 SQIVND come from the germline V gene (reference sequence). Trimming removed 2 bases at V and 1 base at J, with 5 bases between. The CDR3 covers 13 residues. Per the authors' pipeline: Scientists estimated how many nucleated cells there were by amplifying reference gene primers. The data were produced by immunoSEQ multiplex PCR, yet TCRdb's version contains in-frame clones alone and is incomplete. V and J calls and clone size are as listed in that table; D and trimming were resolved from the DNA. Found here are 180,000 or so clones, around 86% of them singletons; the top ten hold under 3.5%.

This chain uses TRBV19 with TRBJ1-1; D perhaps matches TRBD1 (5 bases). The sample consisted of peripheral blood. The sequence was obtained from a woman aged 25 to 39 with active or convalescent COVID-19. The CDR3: CASSIQGNTEAFF. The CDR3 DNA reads TGTGCCAGTAGTATACAGGGGAACACTGAAGCTTTCTTT.